The source of this T cell receptor beta chain is a study of OX40 agonist ivuxolimab in advanced cancers. Across the study: Dose-escalation patients suffered from hepatocellular carcinoma, melanoma, renal cell or head and neck cancer.

CDR1 and CDR2 from the germline V gene are GTSNPN and SVGIG (reference sequence). Between the trimmed V and J ends, which lost 0 bases and 2 bases, there was a span of 26 bases. The CDR3 is 19 amino acids. Blood sampling was done at baseline, cycle 4 day 1, and cycle 7 day 1. Repertoires were generated with immunoSEQ multiplex PCR, while TCRdb's copy carries only in-frame clones and drops some. Found here are about 48,000 clones, approximately 90% of them singletons; the top ten hold 31%. This clone came up a few times. The gene calls are TRBV30 and TRBJ2-7; no firm D call. The sequence was obtained from an adult with an advanced solid tumor such as melanoma, head and neck, liver or kidney cancer. The starting material was CD4+ or CD8+ T cells sorted from blood, obtained in a trial of the OX40 agonist ivuxolimab. The CDR3 DNA is TGTGCCTGGAGTGTATTTGTGACCCTCCAAGGGCGATTAACCTACGAGCAGTACTTC. This encodes CAWSVFVTLQGRLTYEQYF. Drawing the rest from reference TRBV30 and TRBJ2-7, the complete variable domain is SQTIHQWPATLVQPVGSPLSLECTVEGTSNPNLYWYRQAAGRGLQLLFYSVGIGQISSEVPQNLSASRPQDRQFILSSKKLLLSDSGFYLCAWSVFVTLQGRLTYEQYFGPGTRLTVT.